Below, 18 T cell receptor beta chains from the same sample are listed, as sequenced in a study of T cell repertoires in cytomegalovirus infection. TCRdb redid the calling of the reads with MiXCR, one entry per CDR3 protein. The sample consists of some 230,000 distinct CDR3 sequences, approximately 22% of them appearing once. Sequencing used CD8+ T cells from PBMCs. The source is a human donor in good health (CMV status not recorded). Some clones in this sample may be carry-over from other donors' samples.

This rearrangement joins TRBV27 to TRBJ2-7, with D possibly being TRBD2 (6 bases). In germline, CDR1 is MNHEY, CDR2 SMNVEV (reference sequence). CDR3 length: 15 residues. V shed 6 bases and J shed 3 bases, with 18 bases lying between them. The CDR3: CASSTVEGRSYEQYF. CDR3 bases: TGTGCCAGCAGCACAGTGGAGGGAAGAAGCTACGAGCAGTACTTC.

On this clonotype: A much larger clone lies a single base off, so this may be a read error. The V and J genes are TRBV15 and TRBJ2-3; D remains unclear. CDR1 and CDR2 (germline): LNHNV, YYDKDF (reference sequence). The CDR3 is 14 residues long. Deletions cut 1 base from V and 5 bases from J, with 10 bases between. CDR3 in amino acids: CATSRGLTIDTQYF. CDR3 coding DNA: TGTGCCACCAGCAGAGGGCTAACCATAGATACGCAGTATTTT.

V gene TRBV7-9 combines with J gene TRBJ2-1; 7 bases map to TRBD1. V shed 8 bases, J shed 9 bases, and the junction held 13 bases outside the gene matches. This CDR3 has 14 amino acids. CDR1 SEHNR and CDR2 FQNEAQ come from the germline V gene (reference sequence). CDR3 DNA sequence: TGTGCCAGCTTCGGCCCAGGGGGTGGTGGTGAGCAGTTCTTC. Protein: CASFGPGGGGEQFF. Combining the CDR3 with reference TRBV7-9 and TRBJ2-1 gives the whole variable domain DTGVSQNPRHKITKRGQNVTFRCDPISEHNRLYWYRQTLGQGPEFLTYFQNEAQLEKSRLLSDRFSAERPKGSFSTLEIQRTEQGDSAMYLCASFGPGGGGEQFFGPGTRLTVL.

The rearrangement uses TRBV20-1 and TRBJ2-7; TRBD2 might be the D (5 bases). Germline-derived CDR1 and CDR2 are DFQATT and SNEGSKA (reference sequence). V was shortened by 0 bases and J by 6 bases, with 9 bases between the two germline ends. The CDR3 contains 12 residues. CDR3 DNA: TGCAGTGCTAGAGAGGCAGGAGGCGAGCAGTACTTC. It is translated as CSAREAGGEQYF.

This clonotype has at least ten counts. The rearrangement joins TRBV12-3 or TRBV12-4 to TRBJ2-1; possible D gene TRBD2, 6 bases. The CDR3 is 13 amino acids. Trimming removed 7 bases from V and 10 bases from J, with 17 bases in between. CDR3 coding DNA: TGTGCCAGCACCCCTAGCGTCCTTTGGGAGCAGTTCTTC. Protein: CASTPSVLWEQFF.

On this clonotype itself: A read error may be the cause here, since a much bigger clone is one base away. The CDR3 sequence: CASSLIEDGGEPFF. The CDR3 DNA is TGCGCCAGCAGCTTAATAGAGGACGGCGGGGAGCCGTTTTTT. The genes are TRBV5-1 and TRBJ2-2, with a weak D call TRBD2 (6 bases). CDR3 length: 14 residues. Germline V gene data show CDR1 as SGHRS and CDR2 as YFSETQ.

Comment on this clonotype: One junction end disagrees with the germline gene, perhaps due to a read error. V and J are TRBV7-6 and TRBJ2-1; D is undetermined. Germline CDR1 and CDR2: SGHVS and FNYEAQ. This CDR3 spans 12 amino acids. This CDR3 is CTSSLEYNEQFF. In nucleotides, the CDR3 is TGTACCAGCAGCTTAGAGTACAATGAGCAGTTCTTC.

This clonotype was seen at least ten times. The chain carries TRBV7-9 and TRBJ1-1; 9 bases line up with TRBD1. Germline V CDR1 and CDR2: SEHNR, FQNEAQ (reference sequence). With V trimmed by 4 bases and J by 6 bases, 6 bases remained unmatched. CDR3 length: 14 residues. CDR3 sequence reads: CASSSGTGTSEAFF. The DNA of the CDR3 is TGTGCCAGCAGCTCCGGGACAGGGACCTCTGAAGCTTTCTTT.

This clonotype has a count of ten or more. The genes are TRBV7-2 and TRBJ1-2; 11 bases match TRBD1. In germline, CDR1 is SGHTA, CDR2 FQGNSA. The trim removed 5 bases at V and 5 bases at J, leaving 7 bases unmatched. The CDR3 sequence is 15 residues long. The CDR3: CASSRTDRGQYGYTF. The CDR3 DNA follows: TGTGCCAGCAGCCGCACGGACAGGGGGCAATATGGCTACACCTTC. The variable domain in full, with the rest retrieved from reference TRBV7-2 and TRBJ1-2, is GAGVSQSPSNKVTEKGKDVELRCDPISGHTALYWYRQSLGQGLEFLIYFQGNSAPDKSGLPSDRFSAERTGGSVSTLTIQRTQQEDSAVYLCASSRTDRGQYGYTFGSGTRLTVV.

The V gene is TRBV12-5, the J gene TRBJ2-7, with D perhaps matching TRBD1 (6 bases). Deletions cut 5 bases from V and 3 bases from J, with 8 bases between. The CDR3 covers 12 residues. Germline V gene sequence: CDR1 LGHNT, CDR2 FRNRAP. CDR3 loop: CASGQDSYEQYF. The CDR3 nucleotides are TGTGCTAGTGGTCAGGACAGCTACGAGCAGTACTTC.

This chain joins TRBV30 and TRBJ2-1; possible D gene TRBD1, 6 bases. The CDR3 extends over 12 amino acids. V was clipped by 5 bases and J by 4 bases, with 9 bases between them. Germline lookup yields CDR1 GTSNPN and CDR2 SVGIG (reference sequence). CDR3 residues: CAWGDIYNEQFF. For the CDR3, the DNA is TGTGCCTGGGGGGACATTTACAATGAGCAGTTCTTC.

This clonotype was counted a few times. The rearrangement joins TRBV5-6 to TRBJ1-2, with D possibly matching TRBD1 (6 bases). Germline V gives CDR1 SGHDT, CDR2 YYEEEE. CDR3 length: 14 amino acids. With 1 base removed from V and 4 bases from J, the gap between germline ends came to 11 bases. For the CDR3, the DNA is TGTGCCAGCAGCTTGTGGACAGACATCTATGGCTACACCTTC. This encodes CASSLWTDIYGYTF.

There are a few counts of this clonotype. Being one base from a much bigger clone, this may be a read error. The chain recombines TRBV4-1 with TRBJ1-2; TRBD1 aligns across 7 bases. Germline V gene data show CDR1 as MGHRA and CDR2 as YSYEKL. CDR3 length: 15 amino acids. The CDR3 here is CVSSQDAGTVYGYTF. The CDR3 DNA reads TGCGTCAGCAGCCAAGACGCCGGGACAGTCTATGGCTACACCTTC.

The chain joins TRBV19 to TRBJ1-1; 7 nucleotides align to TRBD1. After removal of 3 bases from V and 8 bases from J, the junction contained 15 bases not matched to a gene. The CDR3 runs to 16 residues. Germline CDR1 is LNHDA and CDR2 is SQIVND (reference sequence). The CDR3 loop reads CASSMGDSGRIHEAFF. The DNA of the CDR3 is TGTGCCAGTAGTATGGGGGACAGCGGCAGGATCCACGAAGCTTTCTTT.

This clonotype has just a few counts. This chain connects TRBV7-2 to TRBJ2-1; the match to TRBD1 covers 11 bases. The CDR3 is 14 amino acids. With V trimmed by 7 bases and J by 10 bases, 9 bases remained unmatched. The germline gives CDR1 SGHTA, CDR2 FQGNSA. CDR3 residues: CASIGTGGLNEQFF. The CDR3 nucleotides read TGTGCCAGCATCGGGACAGGGGGACTTAACGAGCAGTTCTTC.

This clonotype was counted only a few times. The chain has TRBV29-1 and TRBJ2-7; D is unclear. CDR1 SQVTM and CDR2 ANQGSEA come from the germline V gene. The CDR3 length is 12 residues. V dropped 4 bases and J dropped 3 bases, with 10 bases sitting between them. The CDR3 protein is CSVATDGYEQYF. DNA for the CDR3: TGCAGCGTTGCTACAGACGGCTACGAGCAGTACTTC.

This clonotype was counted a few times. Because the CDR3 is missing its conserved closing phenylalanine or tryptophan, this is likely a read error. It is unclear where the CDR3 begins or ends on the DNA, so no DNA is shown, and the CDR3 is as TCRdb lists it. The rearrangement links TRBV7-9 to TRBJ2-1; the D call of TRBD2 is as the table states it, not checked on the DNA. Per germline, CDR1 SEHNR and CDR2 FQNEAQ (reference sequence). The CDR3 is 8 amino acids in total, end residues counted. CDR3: CATREGLL.

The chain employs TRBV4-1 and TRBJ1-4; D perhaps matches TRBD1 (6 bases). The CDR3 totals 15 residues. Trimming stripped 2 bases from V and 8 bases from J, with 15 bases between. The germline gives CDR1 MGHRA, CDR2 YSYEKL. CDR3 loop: CASSQSTGAGEKLFF. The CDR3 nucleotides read TGCGCCAGCAGCCAATCAACGGGGGCGGGGGAAAAACTGTTTTTT.